This T cell receptor beta chain emerged from a study of human T cells and chemical hapten exposure. The CDR3 covers 17 residues. The V and J ends lost 6 bases and 1 base respectively, with 21 bases between them. Extraction of total RNA was performed on unfractionated whole blood. The library tagged individual cDNA molecules with unique molecular identifiers. TCRdb used MiXCR to reprocess the 5' RACE reads, holding one entry per CDR3 protein. This table holds approximately 80,000 distinct CDR3 sequences, more than 15% found once. This clonotype was picked up a small number of times. The chain joins TRBV12-3 or TRBV12-4 to TRBJ1-1; D gene ambiguous. The clonotype was recovered from a female donor in good health. CDR3 DNA sequence: TGTGCCAGCAGACCAGATCTCACCTCCGGGCCGAACACTGAAGCTTTCTTT. Protein product: CASRPDLTSGPNTEAFF.